These T cell receptor beta chains were read from a single sample in a study of regulatory T cells in long-lasting Graves disease. A single record per CDR3 protein comes from TCRdb applying MiXCR to the multiplex PCR reads. The table records around 460,000 distinct CDR3 sequences, roughly 22% of them present only once. This specimen was peripheral blood mononuclear cells (PBMCs), taken when the disease was refractory, from a patient treated with antithyroid drugs. The receptors come from a female donor with Graves disease. The CDR3 runs from the conserved cysteine through the conserved F or W. A D gene is named only where the DNA matches it firmly. Clone size is shown for a subset of rows, as once, few, many or a class of expanded clone.

size,J,D,V,CDR3,DNA
many,TRBJ2-7,TRBD1,TRBV10-3,CAISESLLRDSIHEQYF,TGTGCCATCAGTGAGTCACTACTTCGGGACAGTATCCACGAGCAGTACTTC
-,TRBJ1-5,-,TRBV7-6,CASSPTRDAVNQPQHF,TGTGCCAGCAGCCCAACCCGGGACGCAGTCAATCAGCCCCAGCATTTT
-,TRBJ1-1,-,TRBV30,CAWSVPPGLAFF,TGTGCCTGGAGTGTACCCCCAGGGTTAGCTTTCTTT
few,TRBJ1-1,TRBD1,TRBV6-1,CASNDRGPTEAFF,TGTGCCAGCAATGACAGGGGGCCCACTGAAGCTTTCTTT
-,TRBJ2-2,TRBD1,TRBV27,CASSGLRGPLTGELFF,TGTGCCAGCAGTGGACTCAGGGGGCCGCTGACCGGGGAGCTGTTTTTT
-,TRBJ2-2,TRBD2,TRBV9,CASSVDPGGGRGTGELFF,TGTGCCAGCAGCGTAGACCCGGGCGGGGGGCGCGGTACCGGGGAGCTGTTTTTT
-,TRBJ2-7,TRBD2,TRBV19,CASSPGTSGSSEQYF,TGTGCCAGTAGTCCGGGGACTAGCGGGAGCAGTGAGCAGTACTTC
many,TRBJ2-7,TRBD1,TRBV10-3,CAIRRQGRSSDEQYF,TGTGCCATCAGGCGACAGGGGCGATCTTCAGACGAGCAGTACTTC
many,TRBJ1-2,-,TRBV20-1,CSAPGGIDGYTF,TGCAGTGCGCCCGGGGGGATCGATGGCTACACCTTC
-,TRBJ1-1,-,TRBV5-6,CASRLGPGEAAEAFF,TGTGCCAGCAGACTGGGGCCGGGGGAAGCGGCTGAAGCTTTCTTT
many,TRBJ2-5,TRBD2,TRBV2,CASRALAVQETQYF,TGTGCCAGCAGGGCACTAGCGGTCCAAGAGACCCAGTACTTC
-,TRBJ2-2,TRBD2,TRBV7-2,CASSLFGSGRYRTGELFF,TGTGCCAGCAGCTTATTTGGTAGCGGGAGATATAGGACCGGGGAGCTGTTTTTT
few,TRBJ2-5,TRBD2,TRBV9,CASSVGSGSGTETQYF,TGTGCCAGCAGCGTAGGGAGCGGGAGCGGTACGGAGACCCAGTACTTC
many,TRBJ1-2,-,TRBV28,CASSQEGSTGYTF,TGTGCCAGCAGCCAAGAGGGATCAACGGGCTACACCTTC
few,TRBJ2-7,-,TRBV24-1,CATSDTRYEQYF,TGTGCCACCAGTGATACCCGCTACGAGCAGTACTTC
-,TRBJ1-5,TRBD1,TRBV7-2,CASALDRGVDQPQHF,TGTGCCAGTGCCCTAGACAGGGGAGTAGATCAGCCCCAGCATTTT
-,TRBJ2-3,-,TRBV5-1,CASSLAGTLDRTDTQYF,TGCGCCAGCAGCTTGGCCGGAACACTGGACCGCACAGATACGCAGTATTTT
-,TRBJ1-1,TRBD1,TRBV11-3,CDSSASTSQGARAFF,TGTGACAGCAGCGCTTCAACGAGTCAGGGGGCTCGAGCTTTCTTT
many,TRBJ2-5,TRBD2,TRBV20-1,CSARDLTSGDQETQYF,TGCAGTGCTAGAGACTTGACTAGCGGGGACCAAGAGACCCAGTACTTC
-,TRBJ1-3,-,TRBV6-2/TRBV6-3,CASSYSGLGHGNTIYF,TGTGCCAGCAGTTACTCGGGCCTCGGCCATGGAAACACCATATATTTT
many,TRBJ1-2,-,TRBV12-3/TRBV12-4,CATYRSLYGYTF,TGTGCCACCTACAGGTCCCTCTATGGCTACACCTTC
-,TRBJ1-1,-,TRBV6-4,CASRPGLEGVEAFF,TGTGCCAGCAGACCGGGCTTAGAGGGGGTTGAAGCTTTCTTT
many,TRBJ1-6,-,TRBV6-1,CASSEIRRSPLHF,TGTGCCAGCAGTGAAATCCGGCGTTCACCCCTCCACTTT
many,TRBJ2-7,TRBD1,TRBV6-1,CASRGQGVGEQYF,TGTGCCAGCAGAGGACAGGGAGTGGGCGAGCAGTACTTC
many,TRBJ2-6,-,TRBV12-3/TRBV12-4,CASSLRGIVGANVLTF,TGTGCCAGCAGTTTGAGGGGAATAGTGGGGGCCAACGTCCTGACTTTC
-,TRBJ2-3,-,TRBV20-1,CSAGRLAPQYF,TGCAGTGCTGGCCGACTCGCGCCGCAGTATTTT
few,TRBJ1-1,TRBD1,TRBV7-2,CASSSDRDPGGAFF,TGTGCCAGCAGTTCTGACAGGGACCCTGGGGGAGCTTTCTTT